This T cell receptor (beta chain) emerged from a study of STAT3 mutations in large granular lymphocyte leukemia. The length of the CDR3 is 13 residues. Looked up from germline, CDR1 is SGHRS and CDR2 is YFSETQ. Trimming pared 0 bases from V and 8 bases from J, leaving 11 bases between. Study-level findings and limits: Every T-cell large granular lymphocyte leukemia patient had at least one immunodominant TCR beta clonotype.

With regard to this clone: Its cognate antigen is unknown.

Assay: immunoSEQ multiplex PCR; the TCRdb copy retains only in-frame clones and omits some. The repertoire holds approximately 4,300 clones, 60% to 80% seen once, with 35% to 45% in the top ten. This receptor was taken from a human donor with T large granular lymphocyte leukemia. Some clones in this sample may be carry-over from other donors' samples. Sequencing input: PBMCs. V usage is TRBV5-1 and J usage is TRBJ1-2; D unclear. CDR3 coding DNA: TGCGCCAGCAGCTTGGTCGGGCAGCGGGGCTACACCTTC. Translating it yields CASSLVGQRGYTF.